Listed below are T cell receptor beta chains from one sample, sequenced in a study of Tregs in tolerant kidney transplant recipients. TCRdb's table, derived via immunoSEQ multiplex PCR, lists solely in-frame clones and lacks some. The repertoire holds fewer than 100,000 clones, with more than 85% as singletons. The sample here was CD4+ T cells from blood, taken before the transplant. These receptors all stem from a human donor who received a combined kidney and bone marrow transplant. The CDR3 runs from the conserved cysteine through the conserved F or W. A D gene is named only where the DNA matches it firmly. Clone size, where shown, is once, few, many, or a class for clones that have expanded.

. | TRBJ2-5 | . | TRBV9 | TGTGCCAGCAGCGAGATACAGGGTCTTTGGGAGACCCAGTACTTC | CASSEIQGLWETQYF
. | TRBJ1-2 | . | TRBV5-1 | TGCGCCAGCAGCTTGGCTCCCCGGGACCCACAGGGAGGCTACACCTTC | CASSLAPRDPQGGYTF
. | TRBJ2-1 | TRBD2 | TRBV7-8 | TGTGCCAGCAGCCGACTAGCGGAGAACTACAATGAGCAGTTCTTC | CASSRLAENYNEQFF
few | TRBJ1-4 | . | TRBV2 | TGTGCCAGCAGTGCCATACAAGGGGCTAATGAAAAACTGTTTTTT | CASSAIQGANEKLFF
. | TRBJ2-3 | . | TRBV11-3 | TGTGCCAGCAGCTTAGGAACTATCTCCACAGATACGCAGTATTTT | CASSLGTISTDTQYF
. | TRBJ2-7 | . | TRBV9 | TGTGCCAGCAGCGTAGCCCCGCAGGGTATGTACGAGCAGTACTTC | CASSVAPQGMYEQYF
. | TRBJ1-2 | . | TRBV18 | TGTGCCAGCTCACCCCCGGGAGAGCTCTATGGCTACACCTTC | CASSPPGELYGYTF
. | TRBJ2-2 | TRBD2 | TRBV5-5 | TGTGCCAGCAGCGGGCGGGGGGACACCGGGGAGCTGTTTTTT | CASSGRGDTGELFF
. | TRBJ2-7 | TRBD1 | TRBV18 | TGTGCCAGCTCACCACCCCGGGACAGGGGGCACGAGCAGTACTTC | CASSPPRDRGHEQYF
. | TRBJ2-7 | . | TRBV29-1 | TGCAGCGTTACGGTATACAGGACCCACTCCTACGAGCAGTACTTC | CSVTVYRTHSYEQYF
once | TRBJ2-1 | TRBD1 | TRBV9 | TGTGCCAGCAGCACCCGTTTCCCGACAGGGAGCTCCTACAATGAGCAGTTCTTC | CASSTRFPTGSSYNEQFF
. | TRBJ2-5 | TRBD2 | TRBV11-3 | TGTGCCAGCAGCCCACCGGGGGGACGATGGCCGTTTGGGACCCAGTACTTC | CASSPPGGRWPFGTQYF
. | TRBJ2-7 | TRBD1 | TRBV7-2 | TGTGCCAGCAGCTTAGCCGACAGGGCCTACGAGCAGTACTTC | CASSLADRAYEQYF
. | TRBJ1-1 | TRBD1 | TRBV7-2 | TGTGCCAGCAGCTCCTACCGAGCAGGGGGCAGGAACACTGAAGCTTTCTTT | CASSSYRAGGRNTEAFF
medium-sized | TRBJ1-5 | TRBD1 | TRBV10-1 | TGCGCCAGCAGTGAGCCGACAGGGCACCAGCCCCAGCATTTT | CASSEPTGHQPQHF
. | TRBJ1-1 | TRBD1 | TRBV5-1 | TGCGCCAGCAGCTCAGGACAGGGTACTGAAGCTTTCTTT | CASSSGQGTEAFF
. | TRBJ1-5 | . | TRBV25-1 | TGTGCCAGCAGTGAATCGGGGGGGATGGGCAATCAGCCCCAGCATTTT | CASSESGGMGNQPQHF
. | TRBJ2-1 | TRBD2 | TRBV4-1 | TGCGCCAGCAGCCTGACCATCACGGGGGGGCCGATGAATGAGCAGTTCTTC | CASSLTITGGPMNEQFF
. | TRBJ1-1 | TRBD1 | TRBV6-1 | TGTGCCAGCAGGGCGACAGGGGGCACTGAAGCTTTCTTT | CASRATGGTEAFF
. | TRBJ1-1 | . | TRBV10-3 | TGTGCCATCAGGCCTTCAGTGGGGGGGAACACTGAAGCTTTCTTT | CAIRPSVGGNTEAFF
. | TRBJ2-5 | TRBD2 | TRBV9 | TGTGCCAGCAGCGCTCAACTAGCGAAAGAGACCCAGTACTTC | CASSAQLAKETQYF
. | TRBJ2-3 | TRBD2 | TRBV7-3 | TGTGCCAGCAGCAGCAGACCGGGGGGGACAGATACGCAGTATTTT | CASSSRPGGTDTQYF
once | TRBJ2-2 | . | TRBV27 | TGTGCCAGCACCCTAATTTACAGGGTCAGTGGGAACACCGGGGAGCTGTTTTTT | CASTLIYRVSGNTGELFF